The clone carrying this T cell receptor (beta chain) appeared once. The T cells that were sequenced for TCR beta were CD8+ and CD4+ cells from blood. This CDR3 is built from 14 residues. Germline values: CDR1 GTSNPN, CDR2 SVGIG (reference sequence). V lost 2 bases and J lost 0; bases outside the gene matches: 2. This sample is drawn from a study of CD8 T cells in Susac syndrome. Overall study context: Sequenced Susac syndrome patients included about six with active disease and eight who were in remission.

With random hexamers, roughly 0.45 to 1 ug RNA was reverse transcribed. TCRdb reprocessed the immunoSEQ multiplex PCR reads via MiXCR and lists one record per CDR3 protein. In the table there are around 80,000 distinct CDR3 sequences, under 95% of which are singletons. The chain couples TRBV30 to TRBJ1-1; 8 positions match TRBD1. Sequenced input: CD8+ T cells from PBMCs. The receptor comes from a human donor with Susac syndrome. The CDR3 coding sequence is TGTGCCTGGAGTACAGGGGGAGTGAACACTGAAGCTTTCTTT. It encodes CAWSTGGVNTEAFF.